This T cell receptor beta chain was captured by sequencing in a study of blood T cell repertoires in COVID-19. Study-wide background: Samples of COVID-19 (acute and convalescent) were obtained from the United States, Italy and Spain. Nucleic acid was either cDNA or gDNA, and it came from T cells, B-cell-depleted T cells, or PBMCs.

As originally analysed: The authors estimated nucleated cell counts from reference gene primer amplification. The repertoire was sequenced with immunoSEQ multiplex PCR; TCRdb's copy has only in-frame clones and lacks some. V and J calls and clone size follow that table, whereas D and trimming were derived from the DNA. The sample contains about 190,000 clones, under 85% of which appear only once. CDR1 ENHRY and CDR2 SYGVKD come from the germline V gene. This CDR3 is 14 amino acids long. J gave up 7 bases and V 6 bases, and 8 bases lay outside the gene matches. V and J are TRBV10-3 and TRBJ2-1, with 8 bases aligning to TRBD1. The clonotype was recovered from a woman aged 40 to 49 with acute or convalescent COVID-19. Sequencing was carried out using peripheral blood. The CDR3 coding sequence is TGTGCCATCAGGGCGGGACAGGATTTGAATGAGCAGTTCTTC. Translation: CAIRAGQDLNEQFF.